The 13 T cell receptor beta chains presented below share a single source sample, sequenced in a study of T-cell memory formation after mild COVID-19. MiXCR was run by TCRdb on the 5' RACE reads, yielding one entry per CDR3 protein. The sample lists about 140,000 distinct CDR3 sequences, around 15% occurring once. Sample: PBMCs or a T cell subset sorted from them (not recorded which). These receptors originate from an adult woman who had mild COVID-19 (a few samples of this study predate the infection). Cell type and time point are not known.

This clonotype came up many times. The chain combines TRBV3-1 with TRBJ1-2, with D unresolved. The CDR3 has 16 residues. The V gene lost 0 bases and the J gene lost 8 bases, with 19 bases spanning the gap. Germline lookup yields CDR1 LGHDT and CDR2 YNNKEL (reference sequence). CDR3 amino acids: CASSQDRSSPSSGYTF. The DNA of the CDR3 is TGTGCCAGCAGCCAAGATCGGAGCAGTCCTTCGTCCGGCTACACCTTC. The full variable domain, rest sourced from reference TRBV3-1 and TRBJ1-2, is DTAVSQTPKYLVTQMGNDKSIKCEQNLGHDTMYWYKQDSKKFLKIMFSYNNKELIINETVPNRFSPKSPDKAHLNLHINSLELGDSAVYFCASSQDRSSPSSGYTFGSGTRLTVV.

The rearrangement joins TRBV4-1 to TRBJ2-3; D gene unclear. The CDR3 extends over 16 amino acids. Germline values: CDR1 MGHRA, CDR2 YSYEKL. Trimming removed 3 bases from V and 1 base from J, with 14 bases in between. The chain's CDR3 is CASSHYSTRGTDTQYF. CDR3 DNA: TGCGCCAGCAGCCACTACAGCACTCGAGGCACAGATACGCAGTATTTT.

The chain recombines TRBV4-1 with TRBJ2-3; D ambiguous. Germline values: CDR1 MGHRA, CDR2 YSYEKL. V was trimmed by 1 base and J by 8 bases, leaving 16 bases between them. The CDR3 has 15 residues. The CDR3 spells CASSQVGGYNFTQYF. DNA of the CDR3: TGCGCCAGCAGCCAAGTCGGCGGATACAACTTTACGCAGTATTTT.

Many counts were recorded for this clonotype. The chain recombines TRBV12-3 or TRBV12-4 with TRBJ2-5; D is undetermined. The CDR3 extends over 15 amino acids. With 1 base removed from V and 4 bases from J, the gap between germline ends came to 13 bases. The CDR3 sequence: CASSLVDTLGETQYF. CDR3 sequence (DNA): TGTGCCAGCAGTTTAGTCGACACCCTGGGAGAGACCCAGTACTTC.

The J gene is TRBJ1-1, the V gene TRBV29-1, with a possible D match to TRBD1 (5 bases). The V gene's germline CDR1 is SQVTM and CDR2 ANQGSEA. Trimming removed 1 base at V and 0 bases at J, with 15 bases between. The length of the CDR3 is 16 residues. The CDR3 DNA reads as TGCAGCGTTGAAGTTTGGGACCGGGAGGTGAACACTGAAGCTTTCTTT. Translated, it gives CSVEVWDREVNTEAFF.

This clonotype has ten or more counts. The rearrangement uses TRBV20-1 and TRBJ2-2, with 10 nucleotides matching TRBD2. CDR3 length equals 17 residues. The V gene's germline CDR1 is DFQATT and CDR2 SNEGSKA (reference sequence). Unmatched junction bases numbered 10, after V lost 3 bases and J lost 3 bases. The CDR3: CSASVLSSGSDTGELFF. For the CDR3, the DNA is TGCAGTGCTAGCGTCCTATCTAGCGGGAGTGACACCGGGGAGCTGTTTTTT.

In this sample, this clonotype turned up many times. The gene calls are TRBV6-1 and TRBJ2-7, with a tentative D call TRBD1 (6 bases). V was cut by 6 bases and J by 2 bases, with 14 bases left in between. The CDR3 is made up of 14 amino acids. In germline, CDR1 is MNHNS, CDR2 SASEGT. This CDR3 is CASSPGQITYEQYF. In DNA form, the CDR3 reads TGTGCCAGCAGCCCGGGACAAATAACCTACGAGCAGTACTTC.

The chain joins TRBV25-1 to TRBJ1-2; no firm D call. Per the germline V gene, CDR1 is MGHDK and CDR2 is SYGVNS. The length of the CDR3 is 14 residues. Trimming took 4 bases from V and 4 from J, leaving 13 bases between them. The CDR3 coding sequence is TGTGCCAGCAGTGTGGTCGACCGTTCCTATGGCTACACCTTC. Its protein product is CASSVVDRSYGYTF.

This clonotype has ten or more counts. This sequence joins TRBV7-9 and TRBJ2-3; a possible D gene is TRBD1 (5 bases). This CDR3 has 15 amino acids. Germline CDR1 is SEHNR and CDR2 is FQNEAQ (reference sequence). The V and J ends lost 5 bases and 5 bases respectively, with 17 bases between them. DNA of the CDR3: TGTGCCAGCAGCCCCTTGGACACCTTCGGAGATACGCAGTATTTT. Encoded protein: CASSPLDTFGDTQYF.

The chain has TRBV5-6 and TRBJ2-5, with D uncertain. Looked up from germline, CDR1 is SGHDT and CDR2 is YYEEEE. The CDR3 spans 16 residues. V gave up 4 bases and J gave up 3 bases, with 19 bases separating them. In nucleotides, the CDR3 is TGTGCCAGCAGCCCCCCCCTTGGGAATCCAGAAGAGACCCAGTACTTC. It codes for CASSPPLGNPEETQYF.

The chain recombines TRBV27 with TRBJ1-5, with a weak D call TRBD1 (5 bases). CDR1 is MNHEY, CDR2 SMNVEV, per germline (reference sequence). CDR3 length: 15 amino acids. Trimming stripped 6 bases from V and 6 bases from J, with 18 bases between. As DNA, the CDR3 is TGTGCCAGCAGCCCCCTCCCCCAGGGAATTCAGCCCCAGCATTTT. Its translation: CASSPLPQGIQPQHF.

CDR3 nucleotide sequence: TGTGCCAGCAGCTTACTAGCGGGATCCTACAATGAGCAGTTCTTC. It encodes CASSLLAGSYNEQFF. This rearrangement joins TRBV7-3 to TRBJ2-1, with 9 bases aligning to TRBD2. The ends lost 2 bases at V and 1 base at J; junction bases unmatched: 0. CDR1 is SGHTA and CDR2 is FQGTGA in the germline V gene. This CDR3 is built from 15 residues.

A few counts support this clonotype. The chain has TRBV6-6 and TRBJ2-3; D call uncertain. This CDR3 comprises 14 residues. Germline assignment: CDR1 MNHNY and CDR2 SVGAGI (reference sequence). Trimming pared 2 bases from V and 2 bases from J, leaving 8 bases between. The CDR3 DNA is TGTGCCAGCAGTTACGGCGGCTCCACAGATACGCAGTATTTT. Amino acids: CASSYGGSTDTQYF.